These 9 T cell receptor beta chains were all obtained from the same sample, sequenced in a study of T-cell reconstitution after alpha-beta-depleted transplantation in children (dated by TCRdb to the mid-2010s). Library prep was done by PCR. Sequencing used an Illumina HiSeq 2500. TCR library preparation used molecular barcoding, with unique molecular identifiers applied to normalize quantification of the TCRbeta repertoire. The raw public reads went through TCRdb reprocessing: fastp at Q25, MiXCR clone calling, in-frame beta chains kept. Rows with a matching CDR3 protein are joined into one entry that keeps the most common DNA and genes. A total of roughly 280,000 distinct CDR3 sequences appear in this sample, 9.5% to 13% of them only once. About a quarter of the sample rests with the top ten. Explained via the paper, the treatment or condition label denotes: allogeneic hematopoietic cell transplantation with graft depleted of TCRalphabeta T cells and CD19 B cells.

The sample was peripheral blood, taken 180 days after TCRalphabeta/CD19-depleted stem cell transplant. These receptors came from a male patient aged 2 to 9 who had a stem cell transplant for chronic granulomatous disease, so the T cells may come from the graft donor.

This clonotype was seen at least ten times. The chain combines TRBV20-1 with TRBJ2-7, with unresolved D. The CDR3 spans 11 residues. CDR1 DFQATT and CDR2 SNEGSKA come from the germline V gene (reference sequence). Trimming removed 1 base at V and 5 bases at J, with 6 bases between. CDR3 sequence reads: CSARVGDEQYF. The CDR3 bases are TGCAGTGCTAGAGTGGGCGACGAGCAGTACTTC.

This clonotype appeared many times. This chain links TRBV5-1 with TRBJ2-7; D possibly uses TRBD1 or TRBD2 (5 bases each). CDR3 size: 12 residues. CDR1 and CDR2 (germline): SGHRS, YFSETQ. V was shortened by 2 bases and J by 6 bases, with 9 bases between the two germline ends. The DNA of the CDR3 is TGCGCCAGCAGCTTACCGGGGCTCGAGCAGTACTTC. Protein product: CASSLPGLEQYF. The entire variable domain, with the rest obtained from reference TRBV5-1 and TRBJ2-7, is as follows: KAGVTQTPRYLIKTRGQQVTLSCSPISGHRSVSWYQQTPGQGLQFLFEYFSETQRNKGNFPGRFSGRQFSNSRSEMNVSTLELGDSALYLCASSLPGLEQYFGPGTRLTVT.

This clonotype was seen ten or more times. The chain couples TRBV11-2 to TRBJ2-3; D possibly corresponds to TRBD2 (6 bases). Germline values: CDR1 SGHAT, CDR2 FQNNGV. The CDR3 spans 15 residues. V gave up 4 bases and J gave up 2 bases, with 13 bases separating them. This CDR3 reads CASSSLAWDTDTQYF. CDR3 DNA sequence: TGTGCCAGCAGCTCCCTAGCGTGGGACACAGATACGCAGTATTTT. The variable domain in full, with the rest retrieved from reference TRBV11-2 and TRBJ2-3, is EAGVAQSPRYKIIEKRQSVAFWCNPISGHATLYWYQQILGQGPKLLIQFQNNGVVDDSQLPKDRFSAERLKGVDSTLKIQPAKLEDSAVYLCASSSLAWDTDTQYFGPGTRLTVL.

Details on this clonotype: This may arise from a read error, as a much more abundant clone is one base away. V and J are TRBV3-1 and TRBJ2-5; 14 nucleotides align to TRBD2. CDR3 length: 15 amino acids. Germline assignment: CDR1 LGHDT and CDR2 YNNKEL (reference sequence). CDR3 DNA sequence: TGTGCCTGCAGCCAGGGGACTAGCGGGGGAGAGACCCAGTACTTC. Translated: CACSQGTSGGETQYF.

This clonotype was seen repeatedly, ten times or more. The J gene is TRBJ1-4, the V gene TRBV28; 7 nucleotides align to TRBD1. Germline CDR1 is MDHEN and CDR2 is SYDVKM. This CDR3 has 16 amino acids. The trim removed 6 bases at V and 7 bases at J, leaving 14 bases unmatched. The CDR3 DNA follows: TGTGCCAGCAGCTCCCCCGACAAGGGGGCGCGTGAAAAACTGTTTTTT. Translated, it gives CASSSPDKGAREKLFF.

This clonotype was observed at least ten times. The chain combines TRBV6-1 with TRBJ2-5; D remains ambiguous. The V and J ends lost 6 bases and 5 bases respectively, with 13 bases between them. The length of the CDR3 is 13 residues. CDR1 is MNHNS and CDR2 is SASEGT in the germline V gene. CDR3 region: CASRERPWETQYF. CDR3 coding DNA: TGTGCCAGCAGAGAGCGCCCATGGGAGACCCAGTACTTC.

This clonotype has at least ten counts. CDR3: CSARDRTNQYEQYF. In DNA, the CDR3 is TGCAGTGCTAGAGATAGGACCAACCAGTACGAGCAGTACTTC. The chain carries TRBV20-1 and TRBJ2-7; D is uncertain. Trimming removed 0 bases at V and 4 bases at J, with 13 bases between. The CDR3 loop spans 14 amino acids. Germline CDR1 is DFQATT and CDR2 is SNEGSKA (reference sequence).

The chain joins TRBV20-1 to TRBJ2-7; 7 bases align to TRBD2. The J segment lost 2 bases and the V segment lost 0 bases, leaving 4 bases of the junction unmatched. CDR1 and CDR2 (germline): DFQATT, SNEGSKA (reference sequence). The CDR3 has 14 amino acids. CDR3 residues: CSARDPSGPYEQYF. The CDR3 DNA follows: TGCAGTGCTAGAGATCCTAGCGGCCCCTACGAGCAGTACTTC.

At least ten counts were recorded for this clonotype. The V and J genes are TRBV20-1 and TRBJ2-1; D remains unclear. V gave up 0 bases and J gave up 7 bases, with 7 bases separating them. Germline V CDR1 and CDR2: DFQATT, SNEGSKA (reference sequence). The CDR3 is 12 amino acids. DNA of the CDR3: TGCAGTGCTAGAGATCGTACTAATGAGCAGTTCTTC. It specifies CSARDRTNEQFF.